This T cell receptor (beta chain) was captured in a study of cytomegalovirus exposure and HLA in healthy donors. The CDR3 totals 14 residues. V was shortened by 5 bases and J by 2 bases, with 13 bases between the two germline ends. CDR1 is SGHNT and CDR2 is YENEEA in the germline V gene. General study findings and limits: The likely explanation for a cluster of highly shared sequence variants was sequencing artifact. Only CMV serostatus was available as immune exposure information. Later, TCR association rates were found to vary by HLA locus, highest for DRB1 and lowest for HLA-C.

To note about this clone: Its specificity is unknown.

The PCR had 60 Vbeta and 13 Jbeta primers. TCRdb's copy holds only in-frame clones and misses some; the assay was immunoSEQ multiplex PCR. The table includes roughly 130,000 clones, about 73% detected once. This sequence joins TRBV11-3 and TRBJ2-7; D not resolved. Sequencing used PBMCs. The receptor comes from a woman between 50 and 59 years old in good health and CMV-seropositive. CDR3 DNA: TGTGCCAGCAGCCCTTCCGGGTTAACCTACGAGCAGTACTTC. Amino acids: CASSPSGLTYEQYF.